Detailed here is one T cell receptor (beta chain). The sample originates from a study of T-cell reconstitution after alpha-beta-depleted transplantation in children. The CDR3 consists of 14 residues. The V end was cut by 0 bases, the J end by 8 bases, with 13 bases between. CDR1 MNHEY and CDR2 SVGAGI come from the germline V gene. Preparation of the TCRbeta library was carried out with unique molecular identifiers. TCRdb re-derived calls from the PCR reads in MiXCR, one entry per CDR3 protein. The table includes more than 500,000 distinct CDR3 sequences, around 10% detected once. This TCR derives from a female patient aged 2-9 years who had a stem cell transplant for aplastic anemia, so the T cells may come from the graft donor. The sequences come from PBMCs, mostly from graft donor cells, collected 180 days after TCRalphabeta/CD19-depleted stem cell transplant. This chain joins TRBV6-5 and TRBJ1-2; D not resolved. In DNA, the CDR3 is TGTGCCAGCAGTTACTCGTTCCATCCGGGGGGCTACACCTTC. Translation: CASSYSFHPGGYTF.